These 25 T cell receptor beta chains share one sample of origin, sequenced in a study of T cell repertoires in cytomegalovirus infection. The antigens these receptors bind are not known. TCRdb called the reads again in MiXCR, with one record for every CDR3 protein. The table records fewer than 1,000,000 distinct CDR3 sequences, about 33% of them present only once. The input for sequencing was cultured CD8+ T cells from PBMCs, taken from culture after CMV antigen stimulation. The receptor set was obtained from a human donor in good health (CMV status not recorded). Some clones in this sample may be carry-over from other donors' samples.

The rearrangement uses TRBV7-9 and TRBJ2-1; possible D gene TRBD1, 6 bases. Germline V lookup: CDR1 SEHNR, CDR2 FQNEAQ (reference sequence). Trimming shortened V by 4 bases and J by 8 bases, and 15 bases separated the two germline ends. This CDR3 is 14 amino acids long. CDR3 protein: CASSSNREKDEQFF. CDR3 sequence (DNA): TGTGCCAGCAGCTCAAACAGGGAGAAGGATGAGCAGTTCTTC.

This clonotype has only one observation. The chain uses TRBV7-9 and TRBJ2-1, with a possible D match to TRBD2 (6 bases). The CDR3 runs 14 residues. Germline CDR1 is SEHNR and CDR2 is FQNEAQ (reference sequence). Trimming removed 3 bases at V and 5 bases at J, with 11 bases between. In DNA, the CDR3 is TGTGCCAGCAGCTTGCCGGGGGAGCACAATGAGCAGTTCTTC. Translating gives CASSLPGEHNEQFF.

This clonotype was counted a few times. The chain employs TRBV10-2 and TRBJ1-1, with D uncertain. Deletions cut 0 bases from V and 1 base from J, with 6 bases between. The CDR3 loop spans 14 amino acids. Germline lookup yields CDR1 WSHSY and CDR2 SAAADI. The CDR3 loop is CASSESRWNTEAFF. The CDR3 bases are TGCGCCAGCAGTGAGTCGCGATGGAACACTGAAGCTTTCTTT.

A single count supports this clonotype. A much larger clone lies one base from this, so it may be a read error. CDR3 protein: CVSSLGSGGPAYEQYV. CDR3 bases: TGTGTCAGCAGCTTAGGTAGCGGGGGGCCGGCCTACGAGCAGTACGTC. The chain uses TRBV7-2 and TRBJ2-7; 10 bases fit TRBD2. The CDR3 length is 16 residues. Per the germline V gene, CDR1 is SGHTA and CDR2 is FQGNSA.

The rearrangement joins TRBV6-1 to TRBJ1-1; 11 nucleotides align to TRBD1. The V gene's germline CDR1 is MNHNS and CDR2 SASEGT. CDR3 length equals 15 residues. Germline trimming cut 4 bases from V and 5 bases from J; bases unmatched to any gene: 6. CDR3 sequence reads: CASSARDRGWTEAFF. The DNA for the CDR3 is TGTGCCAGCAGTGCCCGGGACAGGGGGTGGACTGAAGCTTTCTTT.

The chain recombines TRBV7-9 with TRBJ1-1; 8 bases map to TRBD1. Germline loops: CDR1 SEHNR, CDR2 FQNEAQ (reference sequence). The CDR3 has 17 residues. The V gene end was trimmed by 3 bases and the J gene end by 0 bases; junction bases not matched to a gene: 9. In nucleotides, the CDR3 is TGTGCCAGCAGCTTTCTAACAGGGGGTCCTATGAACACTGAAGCTTTCTTT. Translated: CASSFLTGGPMNTEAFF. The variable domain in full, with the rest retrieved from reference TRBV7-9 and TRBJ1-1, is DTGVSQNPRHKITKRGQNVTFRCDPISEHNRLYWYRQTLGQGPEFLTYFQNEAQLEKSRLLSDRFSAERPKGSFSTLEIQRTEQGDSAMYLCASSFLTGGPMNTEAFFGQGTRLTVV.

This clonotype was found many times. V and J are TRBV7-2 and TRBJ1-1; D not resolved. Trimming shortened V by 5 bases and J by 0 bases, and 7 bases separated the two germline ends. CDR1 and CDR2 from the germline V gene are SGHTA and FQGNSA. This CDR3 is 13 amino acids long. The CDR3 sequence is CASSHSMNTEAFF. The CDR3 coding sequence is TGTGCCAGCAGCCACTCGATGAACACTGAAGCTTTCTTT.

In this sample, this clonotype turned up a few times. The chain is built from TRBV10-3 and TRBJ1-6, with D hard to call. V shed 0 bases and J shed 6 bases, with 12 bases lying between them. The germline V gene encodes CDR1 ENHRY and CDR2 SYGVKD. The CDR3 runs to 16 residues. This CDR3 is CAISESITLANSPLHF. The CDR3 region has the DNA TGTGCCATCAGTGAGTCCATAACCCTAGCTAATTCACCCCTCCACTTT.

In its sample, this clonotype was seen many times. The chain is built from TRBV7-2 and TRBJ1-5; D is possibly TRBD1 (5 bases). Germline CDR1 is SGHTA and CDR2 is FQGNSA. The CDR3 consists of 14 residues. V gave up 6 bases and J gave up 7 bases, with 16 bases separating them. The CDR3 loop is CASSPGGIGQPQHF. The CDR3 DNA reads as TGTGCCAGCAGTCCGGGGGGGATAGGCCAGCCCCAGCATTTT. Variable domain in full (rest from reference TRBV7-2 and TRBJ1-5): GAGVSQSPSNKVTEKGKDVELRCDPISGHTALYWYRQSLGQGLEFLIYFQGNSAPDKSGLPSDRFSAERTGGSVSTLTIQRTQQEDSAVYLCASSPGGIGQPQHFGDGTRLSIL.

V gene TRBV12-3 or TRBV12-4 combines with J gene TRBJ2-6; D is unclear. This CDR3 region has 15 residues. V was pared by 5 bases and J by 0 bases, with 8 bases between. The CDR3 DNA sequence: TGTGCCAGCAGTCAGACGATCTCTGGGGCCAACGTCCTGACTTTC. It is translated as CASSQTISGANVLTF.

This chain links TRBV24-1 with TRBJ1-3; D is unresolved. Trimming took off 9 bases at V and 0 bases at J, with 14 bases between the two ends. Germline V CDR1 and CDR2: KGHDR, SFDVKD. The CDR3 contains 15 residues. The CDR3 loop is CATQEGLGSGNTIYF. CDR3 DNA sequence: TGTGCCACCCAAGAGGGCCTCGGCTCTGGAAACACCATATATTTT.

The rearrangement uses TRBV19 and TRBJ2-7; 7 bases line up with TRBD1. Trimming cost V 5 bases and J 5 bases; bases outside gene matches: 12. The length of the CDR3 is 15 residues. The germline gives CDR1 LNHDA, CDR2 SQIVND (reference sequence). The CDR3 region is CASSSTGAAFHEQYF. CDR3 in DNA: TGTGCCAGTAGTTCCACAGGGGCTGCCTTCCACGAGCAGTACTTC.

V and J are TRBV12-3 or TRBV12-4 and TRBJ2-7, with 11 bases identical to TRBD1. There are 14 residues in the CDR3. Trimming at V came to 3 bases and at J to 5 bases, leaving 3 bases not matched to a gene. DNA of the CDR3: TGTGCCAGCAGTTTCTGGGACAGGGGGGACGAGCAGTACTTC. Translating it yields CASSFWDRGDEQYF.

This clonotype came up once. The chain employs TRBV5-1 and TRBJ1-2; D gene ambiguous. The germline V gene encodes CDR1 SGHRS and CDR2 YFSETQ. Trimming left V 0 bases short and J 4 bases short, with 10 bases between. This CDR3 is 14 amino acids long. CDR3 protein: CASSLAATSYGYTF. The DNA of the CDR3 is TGCGCCAGCAGCTTGGCGGCGACCTCCTATGGCTACACCTTC.

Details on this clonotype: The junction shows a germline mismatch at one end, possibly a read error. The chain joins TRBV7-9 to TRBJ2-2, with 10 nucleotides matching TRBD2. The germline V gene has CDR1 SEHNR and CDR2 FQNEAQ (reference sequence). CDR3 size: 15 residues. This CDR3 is CASSGLAAFTGELVF. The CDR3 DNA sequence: TGTGCCAGCAGCGGACTAGCGGCATTCACCGGGGAGCTGGTTTTT.

CDR3 bases: TGTGCCAGCAGCCCGGGACAGGAAAACCATTACGAGCAGTACGTC. Translated, it gives CASSPGQENHYEQYV. This chain uses TRBV6-1 with TRBJ2-7; the match to TRBD1 covers 8 bases. There are 15 residues in the CDR3. CDR1 MNHNS and CDR2 SASEGT come from the germline V gene. Germline trimming cut 6 bases from V and 4 bases from J; bases unmatched to any gene: 11.

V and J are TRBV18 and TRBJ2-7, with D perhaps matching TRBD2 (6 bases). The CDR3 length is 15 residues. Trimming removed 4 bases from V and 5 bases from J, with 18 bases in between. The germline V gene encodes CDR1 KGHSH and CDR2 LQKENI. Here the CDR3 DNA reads TGTGCCAGCTCACGACGTCTAGAGGGAGGCGACGAGCAGTACTTC. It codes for CASSRRLEGGDEQYF.

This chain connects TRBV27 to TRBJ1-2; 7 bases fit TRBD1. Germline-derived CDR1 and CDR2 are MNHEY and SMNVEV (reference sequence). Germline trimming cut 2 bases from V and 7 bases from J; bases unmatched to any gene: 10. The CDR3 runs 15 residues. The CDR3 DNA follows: TGTGCCAGCAGTTTACAGGACAGGCCCATAGGTGGCTACACCTTC. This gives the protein CASSLQDRPIGGYTF.

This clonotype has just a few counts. For the CDR3, the DNA is TGTGCCAGCAGTTACTCGGCACGCGCCACAGATACGCAGTATTTT. Encoded protein: CASSYSARATDTQYF. The gene calls are TRBV6-5 and TRBJ2-3; D not certain. V was shortened by 0 bases and J by 2 bases, with 9 bases between the two germline ends. CDR1 MNHEY and CDR2 SVGAGI come from the germline V gene. The CDR3 sequence is 15 residues long.

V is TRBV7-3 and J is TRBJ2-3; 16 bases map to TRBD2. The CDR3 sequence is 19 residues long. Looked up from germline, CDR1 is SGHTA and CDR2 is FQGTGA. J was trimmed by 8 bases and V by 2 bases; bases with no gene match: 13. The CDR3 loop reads CASSLVPGLAGGSAGTQYF. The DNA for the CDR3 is TGTGCCAGCAGCTTAGTCCCGGGACTAGCGGGGGGGTCCGCTGGTACGCAGTATTTT. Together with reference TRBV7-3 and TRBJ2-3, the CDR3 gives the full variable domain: GAGVSQTPSNKVTEKGKYVELRCDPISGHTALYWYRQSLGQGPEFLIYFQGTGAADDSGLPNDRFFAVRPEGSVSTLKIQRTERGDSAVYLCASSLVPGLAGGSAGTQYFGPGTRLTVL.

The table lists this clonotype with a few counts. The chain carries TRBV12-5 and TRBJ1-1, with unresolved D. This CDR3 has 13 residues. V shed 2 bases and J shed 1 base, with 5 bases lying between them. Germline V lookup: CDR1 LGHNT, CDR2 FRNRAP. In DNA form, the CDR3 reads TGTGCTAGTGGTTTGAATCCGAACACTGAAGCTTTCTTT. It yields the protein CASGLNPNTEAFF.

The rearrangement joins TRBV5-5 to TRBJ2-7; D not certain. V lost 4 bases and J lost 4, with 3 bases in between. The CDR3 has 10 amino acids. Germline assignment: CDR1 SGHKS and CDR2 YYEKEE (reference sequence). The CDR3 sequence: CASSHYEQYV. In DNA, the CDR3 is TGTGCCAGCAGCCATTACGAGCAGTACGTC.

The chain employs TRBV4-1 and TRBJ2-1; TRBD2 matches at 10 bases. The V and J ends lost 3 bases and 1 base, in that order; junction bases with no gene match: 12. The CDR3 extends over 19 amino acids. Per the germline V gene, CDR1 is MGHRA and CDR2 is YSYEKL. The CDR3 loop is CASSQGLLSGGRSYNEQFF. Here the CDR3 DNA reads TGCGCCAGCAGCCAGGGGTTGCTTAGCGGGGGGCGGTCCTACAATGAGCAGTTCTTC.

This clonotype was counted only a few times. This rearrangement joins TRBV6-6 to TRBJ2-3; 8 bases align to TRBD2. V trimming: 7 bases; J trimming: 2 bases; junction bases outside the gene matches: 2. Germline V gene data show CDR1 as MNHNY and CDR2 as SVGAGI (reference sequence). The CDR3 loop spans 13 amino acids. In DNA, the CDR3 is TGTGCCAGCATAGCGGGGATCACAGATACGCAGTATTTT. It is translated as CASIAGITDTQYF.

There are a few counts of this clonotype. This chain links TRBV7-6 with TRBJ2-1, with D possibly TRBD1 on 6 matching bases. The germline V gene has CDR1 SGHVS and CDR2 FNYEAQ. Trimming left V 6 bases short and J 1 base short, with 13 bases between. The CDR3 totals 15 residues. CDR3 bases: TGTGCCAGCAGGCCCGGGACAAGTTCCTACAATGAGCAGTTCTTC. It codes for CASRPGTSSYNEQFF.